The clone carrying this T cell receptor beta chain was seen just once. The data are from a study of blood T cell repertoires in COVID-19. Study-wide background: The study drew acute and convalescent COVID-19 samples from the United States, Italy and Spain. Sources were T cells, B-cell-depleted T cells, or PBMCs; the material itself was cDNA or gDNA.

This CDR3 contains 16 residues. In germline, CDR1 is SGHTA, CDR2 FQGNSA. V was pared by 5 bases and J by 4 bases, with 19 bases between. Generated by immunoSEQ multiplex PCR, the TCRdb table keeps only in-frame clones and is missing some. In the table there are some 57,000 clones, 90% of which are singletons. V usage is TRBV7-2 and J usage is TRBJ2-3, with D tentatively TRBD1 (6 bases). The sequenced sample was peripheral blood. The sequence came from a man between 60 and 75 years old with active COVID-19. In nucleotides, the CDR3 is TGTGCCAGCAGCCCCAGACAGGCTGTGTCCCCAGATACGCAGTATTTT. Its translation is CASSPRQAVSPDTQYF. Looking up the rest from reference TRBV7-2 and TRBJ2-3 gives the full variable domain: GAGVSQSPSNKVTEKGKDVELRCDPISGHTALYWYRQSLGQGLEFLIYFQGNSAPDKSGLPSDRFSAERTGGSVSTLTIQRTQQEDSAVYLCASSPRQAVSPDTQYFGPGTRLTVL.